One and the same sample provided the 22 T cell receptor beta chains below, sequenced in a study of cytomegalovirus exposure and HLA in healthy donors. PCR amplification relied on 60 Vbeta primers (plus 13 Jbeta primers). Assay: immunoSEQ multiplex PCR; the TCRdb copy retains only in-frame clones and omits some. The sample data list about 130,000 clones. The material sequenced was PBMCs. The receptors were gathered from a man aged 18-30 years in good health and CMV-seronegative.

This chain uses TRBV7-2 with TRBJ2-1, with 10 nucleotides matching TRBD1. Germline lookup yields CDR1 SGHTA and CDR2 FQGNSA. The CDR3 covers 15 residues. The ends lost 3 bases at V and 6 bases at J; junction bases unmatched: 5. The CDR3 here is CASSLGQGLPNEQFF. In DNA form, the CDR3 reads TGTGCCAGCAGCTTGGGACAGGGGCTCCCCAATGAGCAGTTCTTC.

This chain connects TRBV5-5 to TRBJ2-5, with TRBD1 matching 8 bases. The germline V gene has CDR1 SGHKS and CDR2 YYEKEE (reference sequence). V lost 2 bases and J lost 5; bases outside the gene matches: 2. The CDR3 consists of 13 residues. CDR3 residues: CASSLQGVETQYF. The CDR3 region has the DNA TGTGCCAGCAGCTTACAGGGGGTGGAGACCCAGTACTTC.

The chain uses TRBV6-1 and TRBJ2-7, with D unclear. The CDR3 is made up of 12 amino acids. V was shortened by 3 bases and J by 12 bases, with 15 bases between the two germline ends. The germline CDR1 and CDR2 sequences are MNHNS and SASEGT. The CDR3, as DNA: TGTGCCAGCAGTGAGCCCGCTTCAAGCCGGTACTTC. Its protein is CASSEPASSRYF.

The CDR3 DNA reads as TGTGCCTGGACCGCCCGGGAAGAGAATCAGCCCCAGCATTTT. It translates to CAWTAREENQPQHF. The chain is built from TRBV30 and TRBJ1-5; D call uncertain. Trimming pared 4 bases from V and 4 bases from J, leaving 14 bases between. CDR3 size: 14 residues. Per the germline V gene, CDR1 is GTSNPN and CDR2 is SVGIG (reference sequence). The entire variable domain, with the rest obtained from reference TRBV30 and TRBJ1-5, is as follows: SQTIHQWPATLVQPVGSPLSLECTVEGTSNPNLYWYRQAAGRGLQLLFYSVGIGQISSEVPQNLSASRPQDRQFILSSKKLLLSDSGFYLCAWTAREENQPQHFGDGTRLSIL.

The chain links TRBV4-2 to TRBJ2-1, with 7 bases matching TRBD1. Per the germline V gene, CDR1 is LGHNA and CDR2 is YNFKEQ. The V segment lost 2 bases and the J segment 4 bases; nucleotides outside the gene matches: 8. The CDR3 runs 16 residues. The CDR3 sequence is CASSQMSQGVYNEQFF. The CDR3 DNA sequence: TGTGCCAGCAGCCAAATGAGTCAGGGGGTGTACAATGAGCAGTTCTTC.

V is TRBV7-3 and J is TRBJ1-1; 8 bases line up with TRBD1. Germline V gene sequence: CDR1 SGHTA, CDR2 FQGTGA. V lost 2 bases and J lost 10; bases outside the gene matches: 9. The CDR3 length is 14 residues. The CDR3 coding sequence is TGTGCCAGCAGCTTAGATGGCAGGGGGCGGATAGCTTTCTTT. Protein: CASSLDGRGRIAFF. Full variable domain (missing parts from reference TRBV7-3 and TRBJ1-1): GAGVSQTPSNKVTEKGKYVELRCDPISGHTALYWYRQSLGQGPEFLIYFQGTGAADDSGLPNDRFFAVRPEGSVSTLKIQRTERGDSAVYLCASSLDGRGRIAFFGQGTRLTVV.

This chain uses TRBV27 with TRBJ1-2; no clear D gene. The CDR3 is made up of 12 amino acids. Trimming left V 5 bases short and J 4 bases short, with 8 bases between. Germline CDR1 is MNHEY and CDR2 is SMNVEV (reference sequence). The DNA of the CDR3 is TGTGCCAGCAGTACAGAAGGCTATGGCTACACCTTC. This encodes CASSTEGYGYTF.

The chain employs TRBV6-1 and TRBJ1-2; tentative D call: TRBD1 (6 bases). The V and J ends lost 6 bases and 2 bases respectively, with 13 bases between them. The CDR3 is made up of 14 amino acids. Per the germline V gene, CDR1 is MNHNS and CDR2 is SASEGT. The CDR3 region is CASRIGQPNYGYTF. CDR3 bases: TGTGCCAGCAGGATAGGACAGCCCAACTATGGCTACACCTTC.

The V and J genes are TRBV6-1 and TRBJ2-7; 8 bases align to TRBD1. V shed 2 bases, J shed 5 bases, and the junction held 8 bases outside the gene matches. The CDR3 length is 15 residues. The germline gives CDR1 MNHNS, CDR2 SASEGT. The DNA of the CDR3 is TGTGCCAGCAGTGAATCCGGAGGGACAGGCCACGAGCAGTACTTC. As protein: CASSESGGTGHEQYF.

V is TRBV7-2 and J is TRBJ2-1; 14 bases line up with TRBD2. There are 17 residues in the CDR3. CDR1 and CDR2 (germline): SGHTA, FQGNSA. Unmatched junction bases numbered 9, after V lost 1 base and J lost 10 bases. The CDR3 here is CASSLVGGLAGVGEQFF. DNA for the CDR3: TGTGCCAGCAGCTTAGTTGGGGGACTAGCGGGAGTGGGGGAGCAGTTCTTC.

The V gene is TRBV4-1, the J gene TRBJ1-1; 9 bases align to TRBD1. V shed 0 bases and J 5 bases; nucleotides not matched to a gene: 7. The CDR3 length is 16 residues. Germline lookup yields CDR1 MGHRA and CDR2 YSYEKL. DNA of the CDR3: TGCGCCAGCAGCCAAGAAGGGACAGGGATATTGACTGAAGCTTTCTTT. Protein product: CASSQEGTGILTEAFF.

This chain uses TRBV5-4 with TRBJ2-7, with TRBD1 matching over 8 bases. Germline CDR1 is SGHNT and CDR2 is YYREEE (reference sequence). The CDR3 covers 16 residues. J lost 3 bases, V lost 3 bases, and 11 bases had no gene match. CDR3 amino acids: CASSSMTQGAIYEQYF. CDR3 nucleotide sequence: TGTGCCAGCAGCTCGATGACTCAGGGGGCAATCTACGAGCAGTACTTC.

V gene TRBV29-1 combines with J gene TRBJ2-7; 7 bases map to TRBD1. The CDR3 is made up of 12 amino acids. Germline values: CDR1 SQVTM, CDR2 ANQGSEA. With 7 bases clipped from V and 4 bases from J, the junction kept 7 bases outside the gene matches. The CDR3 region has the DNA TGCAGCGCGGGACAGATATCTTACGAGCAGTACTTC. Its translation: CSAGQISYEQYF.

V usage is TRBV15 and J usage is TRBJ2-5; 7 bases map to TRBD1. V shed 5 bases, J shed 5 bases, and the junction held 11 bases outside the gene matches. In germline, CDR1 is LNHNV, CDR2 YYDKDF (reference sequence). This CDR3 comprises 15 residues. The CDR3 here is CATSGNRGPVETQYF. In nucleotides, the CDR3 is TGTGCCACCAGCGGGAACAGGGGCCCAGTGGAGACCCAGTACTTC. The variable domain in full, completed from reference TRBV15 and TRBJ2-5, reads DAMVIQNPRYQVTQFGKPVTLSCSQTLNHNVMYWYQQKSSQAPKLLFHYYDKDFNNEADTPDNFQSRRPNTSFCFLDIRSPGLGDTAMYLCATSGNRGPVETQYFGPGTRLLVL.

The rearrangement uses TRBV9 and TRBJ1-3; the match to TRBD1 covers 8 bases. CDR3 size: 16 residues. V lost 4 bases to trimming and J lost 0 bases; unmatched junction nucleotides: 6. Germline CDR1 and CDR2: SGDLS and YYNGEE. The CDR3 spells CASSFGTGSSGNTIYF. CDR3 nucleotide sequence: TGTGCCAGCAGCTTCGGGACAGGCAGCTCTGGAAACACCATATATTTT.

The genes are TRBV9 and TRBJ1-1, with TRBD1 as a possible D gene (6 bases). The V gene lost 1 base and the J gene lost 1 base, with 11 bases spanning the gap. Germline CDR1 reads SGDLS; CDR2 reads YYNGEE. The length of the CDR3 is 15 residues. The CDR3 protein is CASSVTGSSNTEAFF. As DNA, the CDR3 is TGTGCCAGCAGCGTAACAGGGAGTTCGAACACTGAAGCTTTCTTT.

The rearrangement links TRBV28 to TRBJ2-5; maybe TRBD2 (5 bases). CDR1 is MDHEN and CDR2 is SYDVKM in the germline V gene. This CDR3 has 15 residues. Trimming removed 7 bases from V and 2 bases from J, with 17 bases in between. In nucleotides, the CDR3 is TGTGCCAGCACGGCCGGGGTTAGCGTTCAAGAGACCCAGTACTTC. Protein product: CASTAGVSVQETQYF.

This sequence joins TRBV10-1 and TRBJ2-7, with D tentatively TRBD2 (5 bases). With 2 bases removed from V and 4 bases from J, the gap between germline ends came to 6 bases. The germline V gene encodes CDR1 WNHNN and CDR2 SYGVQD (reference sequence). There are 12 residues in the CDR3. CDR3 sequence reads: CASSERGYEQYF. The CDR3, as DNA: TGCGCCAGCAGTGAGCGGGGTTACGAGCAGTACTTC.

The J gene is TRBJ2-1, the V gene TRBV7-8, with D possibly matching TRBD2 (6 bases). The V gene's germline CDR1 is SGHVS and CDR2 FQNEAQ. The CDR3 has 14 amino acids. Trimming pared 1 base from V and 10 bases from J, leaving 14 bases between. CDR3 DNA: TGTGCCAGCAGCTTAGTCCCGGGGGACGAGGAGCAGTTCTTC. This sequence encodes CASSLVPGDEEQFF.

The rearrangement uses TRBV29-1 and TRBJ2-1; TRBD2 matches 11 bases. The CDR3 is made up of 15 amino acids. V trimming: 4 bases; J trimming: 9 bases; junction bases outside the gene matches: 11. Germline values: CDR1 SQVTM, CDR2 ANQGSEA. The CDR3 nucleotides read TGCAGCGTTGCGGGTGTAGCGGGGGGGCAGGGTGAGCAGTTCTTC. Translated, it gives CSVAGVAGGQGEQFF.

The genes are TRBV9 and TRBJ1-2; TRBD1 is a possible D gene (6 bases). This CDR3 has 16 amino acids. Germline CDR1 is SGDLS and CDR2 is YYNGEE. V was pared by 3 bases and J by 5 bases, with 20 bases between. CDR3 nucleotide sequence: TGTGCCAGCAGCGCCAGTAGAGAAGGGGGGGATTATGGCTACACCTTC. Its protein is CASSASREGGDYGYTF.

The V gene is TRBV27, the J gene TRBJ1-2; no clear D gene. CDR1 is MNHEY, CDR2 SMNVEV, per germline (reference sequence). V was clipped by 0 bases and J by 8 bases, with 13 bases between them. The CDR3 covers 14 residues. In DNA form, the CDR3 reads TGTGCCAGCAGTTTATCGTCCGAGCCCGTGGGCTACACCTTC. Translation: CASSLSSEPVGYTF.